The next 3 T cell receptor beta chains were all read from a single sample in a study of blood T cell repertoires in COVID-19. TCRdb's copy holds only in-frame clones and misses some; the assay was immunoSEQ multiplex PCR. Of about 250,000 clones in the sample, around 90% were seen once. The sequencing sample was made of PBMCs or T cells enriched from blood (not recorded which). The receptors come from a woman in her twenties or thirties with acute COVID-19.

The table lists this clone with a few counts. This rearrangement joins TRBV18 to TRBJ1-1; 7 bases are shared with TRBD1. In germline, CDR1 is KGHSH, CDR2 LQKENI. The V gene end was trimmed by 6 bases and the J gene end by 2 bases; junction bases not matched to a gene: 6. The CDR3 extends over 14 amino acids. The CDR3 spells CASSLDRINTEAFF. DNA of the CDR3: TGTGCCAGCTCCCTGGACAGGATTAACACTGAAGCTTTCTTT.

V and J are TRBV15 and TRBJ1-4; D is unclear. V lost 0 bases to trimming and J lost 5 bases, with 19 bases between them. From germline, CDR1 is LNHNV and CDR2 YYDKDF (reference sequence). This CDR3 contains 18 residues. The CDR3 DNA sequence: TGTGCCACCAGCAGAGATCTTTTCCCAGGCTCAAAGAATGAAAAACTGTTTTTT. Its translation: CATSRDLFPGSKNEKLFF.

This clone was observed once. The gene calls are TRBV4-1 and TRBJ1-3; tentative D call: TRBD1 (6 bases). CDR3 length: 17 residues. Trimming took off 0 bases at V and 1 base at J, with 13 bases between the two ends. Germline-derived CDR1 and CDR2 are MGHRA and YSYEKL. CDR3 amino acids: CASSQDTGFSSGNTIYF. Written as DNA, the CDR3 is TGCGCCAGCAGCCAAGACACAGGGTTTTCTTCTGGAAACACCATATATTTT.